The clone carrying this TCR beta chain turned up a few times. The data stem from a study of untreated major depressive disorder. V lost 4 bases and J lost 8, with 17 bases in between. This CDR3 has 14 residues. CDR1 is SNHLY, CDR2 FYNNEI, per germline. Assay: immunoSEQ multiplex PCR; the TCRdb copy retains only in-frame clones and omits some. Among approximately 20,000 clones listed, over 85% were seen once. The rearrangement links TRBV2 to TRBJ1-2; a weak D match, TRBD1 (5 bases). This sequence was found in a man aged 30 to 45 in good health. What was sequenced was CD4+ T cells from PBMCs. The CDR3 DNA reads TGTGCCAGCAGTGCCGGGATATCAGGGTTGGGCTACACCTTC. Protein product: CASSAGISGLGYTF.